Each of the 26 T cell receptor beta chains below was sequenced from the same sample in a study of blood T cell repertoires in COVID-19. This table comes from immunoSEQ multiplex PCR, and its TCRdb copy is limited to in-frame clones, with some not included. Here the sample spans approximately 280,000 clones, roughly 85% being singletons. Sequencing was carried out using peripheral blood. Receptor source: a woman in her 70s with acute or convalescent COVID-19.

The chain links TRBV7-3 to TRBJ2-7; TRBD2 matches at 11 bases. V trimming: 3 bases; J trimming: 4 bases; junction bases outside the gene matches: 5. CDR1 SGHTA and CDR2 FQGTGA come from the germline V gene. This CDR3 has 15 amino acids. As DNA, the CDR3 is TGTGCCAGCAGCTTGGGACTAGCGGTGATTTACGAGCAGTACTTC. Amino acids: CASSLGLAVIYEQYF.

The genes are TRBV7-9 and TRBJ1-1; no definite D call. The CDR3 spans 13 residues. Germline CDR1 is SEHNR and CDR2 is FQNEAQ (reference sequence). With 1 base removed from V and 4 bases from J, the gap between germline ends came to 7 bases. CDR3 sequence reads: CASSLGGATEAFF. In DNA, the CDR3 is TGTGCCAGCAGCTTAGGTGGAGCCACTGAAGCTTTCTTT.

This clone turned up a few times. The rearrangement joins TRBV2 to TRBJ2-2; 8 bases map to TRBD2. Trimming removed 8 bases from V and 6 bases from J; junction bases left unmatched: 2. Germline-derived CDR1 and CDR2 are SNHLY and FYNNEI. This CDR3 is built from 12 residues. The CDR3, as DNA: TGTGCCAGCCTCGGGGGGGCCGGGGAGCTGTTTTTT. It is translated as CASLGGAGELFF.

The chain links TRBV3-1 (or the pseudogene TRBV3-2) to TRBJ1-3, with TRBD1 as a possible D gene (6 bases). The CDR3 covers 16 residues. Trimming took off 2 bases at V and 1 base at J, with 12 bases between the two ends. Germline assignment: CDR1 LGHDT and CDR2 YNNKEL (reference sequence). The CDR3 protein is CASSQTRGRSGNTIYF. The CDR3 coding sequence is TGTGCCAGCAGCCAAACCAGGGGAAGATCTGGAAACACCATATATTTT.

The rearrangement joins TRBV12-5 to TRBJ2-5; D gene ambiguous. CDR3 length: 12 residues. Trimming stripped 5 bases from V and 7 bases from J, with 11 bases between. Germline assignment: CDR1 LGHNT and CDR2 FRNRAP. The CDR3 DNA follows: TGTGCTAGTGGTGCGCCGCTTGGGACCCAGTACTTC. Protein sequence: CASGAPLGTQYF.

The gene calls are TRBV19 and TRBJ1-4, with 8 bases aligning to TRBD1. This CDR3 is built from 14 residues. After removal of 5 bases from V and 3 bases from J, the junction contained 2 bases not matched to a gene. Germline V gene data show CDR1 as LNHDA and CDR2 as SQIVND (reference sequence). CDR3 amino acids: CASSDRGSNEKLFF. The CDR3 DNA reads as TGTGCCAGTAGTGACAGGGGTTCTAATGAAAAACTGTTTTTT. Looking up the rest from reference TRBV19 and TRBJ1-4 gives the full variable domain: DGGITQSPKYLFRKEGQNVTLSCEQNLNHDAMYWYRQDPGQGLRLIYYSQIVNDFQKGDIAEGYSVSREKKESFPLTVTSAQKNPTAFYLCASSDRGSNEKLFFGSGTQLSVL.

V usage is TRBV19 and J usage is TRBJ1-5; D gene uncertain. V was pared by 7 bases and J by 1 base, with 11 bases between. CDR3 length: 14 residues. The germline gives CDR1 LNHDA, CDR2 SQIVND (reference sequence). The CDR3 here is CASTIGGSNQPQHF. The CDR3 DNA reads as TGTGCCAGTACAATAGGCGGGAGCAATCAGCCCCAGCATTTT.

V is TRBV27 and J is TRBJ2-7; D call uncertain. Germline assignment: CDR1 MNHEY and CDR2 SMNVEV (reference sequence). Trimming left V 5 bases short and J 6 bases short, with 14 bases between. The CDR3 totals 13 residues. The CDR3 protein is CASSALSIGEQYF. The CDR3 DNA is TGTGCCAGCAGTGCTCTTAGCATCGGCGAGCAGTACTTC.

The table lists this clone with a few counts. The chain joins TRBV29-1 to TRBJ2-6; D is possibly TRBD1 (6 bases). CDR3 length: 13 amino acids. V lost 4 bases, J lost 8 bases, and 12 bases lay in between. Germline-derived CDR1 and CDR2 are SQVTM and ANQGSEA. CDR3 loop: CSVAAGVSNVLTF. As DNA, the CDR3 is TGCAGCGTTGCGGCAGGGGTCTCCAACGTCCTGACTTTC.

The chain uses TRBV6-4 and TRBJ1-5; D gene uncertain. Trimming pared 4 bases from V and 4 bases from J, leaving 8 bases between. Germline-derived CDR1 and CDR2 are MRHNA and SNTAGT. The CDR3 is 13 residues long. The DNA for the CDR3 is TGTGCCAGCAGTGCTGAGGAAAATCAGCCCCAGCATTTT. It is translated as CASSAEENQPQHF.

The chain recombines TRBV19 with TRBJ1-6; 7 bases fit TRBD1. Germline V CDR1 and CDR2: LNHDA, SQIVND (reference sequence). The CDR3 is 15 residues long. With 5 bases clipped from V and 9 bases from J, the junction kept 10 bases outside the gene matches. The CDR3 DNA follows: TGTGCCAGTAGTGAGGGGGCTGGAGATGGTTCACCCCTCCACTTT. It specifies CASSEGAGDGSPLHF.

This chain joins TRBV6-5 and TRBJ1-6; 7 bases align to TRBD1. The CDR3 runs to 14 residues. The ends lost 6 bases at V and 7 bases at J; junction bases unmatched: 6. Per germline, CDR1 MNHEY and CDR2 SVGAGI. CDR3 DNA: TGTGCCAGCAGCCGGGGACAGTCAAATTCACCCCTCCACTTT. This gives the protein CASSRGQSNSPLHF.

The chain links TRBV9 to TRBJ2-3; 7 nucleotides match TRBD1. With V trimmed by 4 bases and J by 4 bases, 15 bases remained unmatched. The CDR3 has 17 amino acids. CDR1 SGDLS and CDR2 YYNGEE come from the germline V gene. The DNA for the CDR3 is TGTGCCAGCAGCCCAGGGGGACAGTCGGCAGGGGCAGATACGCAGTATTTT. Translation gives CASSPGGQSAGADTQYF.

The rearrangement joins TRBV5-1 to TRBJ1-1; possibly TRBD1 for D (5 bases). The CDR3 sequence is 12 residues long. In germline, CDR1 is SGHRS, CDR2 YFSETQ. Trimming cost V 2 bases and J 6 bases, with 8 bases left between them. The CDR3 protein is CASSFDSAEAFF. CDR3 bases: TGCGCCAGCAGCTTCGACAGCGCTGAAGCTTTCTTT.

The CDR3 sequence: CASSQSRNRGSTEAFF. The DNA of the CDR3 is TGCGCCAGCAGCCAATCAAGGAACAGGGGATCAACTGAAGCTTTCTTT. V usage is TRBV4-1 and J usage is TRBJ1-1; 7 bases fit TRBD1. Germline V CDR1 and CDR2: MGHRA, YSYEKL. The length of the CDR3 is 16 residues. The ends lost 2 bases at V and 5 bases at J; junction bases unmatched: 11.

The chain employs TRBV2 and TRBJ1-3; tentative D call: TRBD1 (6 bases). Trimming took off 2 bases at V and 0 bases at J, with 11 bases between the two ends. CDR1 and CDR2 (germline): SNHLY, FYNNEI. This CDR3 spans 16 amino acids. The CDR3: CASSEYRVLSGNTIYF. CDR3 bases: TGTGCCAGCAGTGAATACAGGGTCCTCTCTGGAAACACCATATATTTT.

This chain joins TRBV7-9 and TRBJ1-1; 9 nucleotides match TRBD1. The CDR3 is 14 residues long. The V gene's germline CDR1 is SEHNR and CDR2 FQNEAQ (reference sequence). With V trimmed by 5 bases and J by 1 base, 2 bases remained unmatched. CDR3 nucleotides: TGTGCCAGCAGCCCGGGACAGGGGAACACTGAAGCTTTCTTT. Translating gives CASSPGQGNTEAFF. Complete variable domain (other parts from reference TRBV7-9 and TRBJ1-1): DTGVSQNPRHKITKRGQNVTFRCDPISEHNRLYWYRQTLGQGPEFLTYFQNEAQLEKSRLLSDRFSAERPKGSFSTLEIQRTEQGDSAMYLCASSPGQGNTEAFFGQGTRLTVV.

The chain has TRBV9 and TRBJ1-2; 7 positions match TRBD1. CDR3 length equals 14 residues. From germline, CDR1 is SGDLS and CDR2 YYNGEE. The junction had 6 bases not matched to a gene; V was cut back by 4 bases and J by 3 bases. The CDR3 loop is CASSTQGGDYGYTF. CDR3 in DNA: TGTGCCAGCAGCACCCAGGGGGGCGACTATGGCTACACCTTC.

This clone has a handful of counts. The rearrangement uses TRBV5-1 and TRBJ2-7, with TRBD1 identical over 9 bases. Trimming at V came to 2 bases and at J to 4 bases, leaving 10 bases not matched to a gene. CDR3 length: 16 amino acids. Germline V gene sequence: CDR1 SGHRS, CDR2 YFSETQ. CDR3: CASSFTPGQGPYEQYF. As DNA, the CDR3 is TGCGCCAGCAGCTTTACACCGGGACAGGGACCGTACGAGCAGTACTTC.

This chain connects TRBV5-1 to TRBJ1-2; 11 bases are shared with TRBD1. The CDR3 covers 16 residues. Germline V gene lookup returns CDR1 SGHRS and CDR2 YFSETQ. Losses at the gene ends were 0 bases for V and 4 bases for J; bases not matched to a gene: 5. The CDR3 spells CASSLVGQGAIYGYTF. The CDR3 nucleotides read TGCGCCAGCAGCTTGGTAGGACAGGGGGCGATCTATGGCTACACCTTC.

This sequence joins TRBV4-1 and TRBJ2-2; D might be TRBD2 (5 bases). V lost 0 bases and J 6 bases, leaving 8 bases between the germline ends. CDR1 and CDR2 from the germline V gene are MGHRA and YSYEKL. The CDR3 loop spans 14 amino acids. The CDR3 protein is CASSQERESGELFF. The CDR3 DNA reads TGCGCCAGCAGCCAAGAACGGGAATCCGGGGAGCTGTTTTTT.

The V and J genes are TRBV7-8 and TRBJ1-1; D ambiguous. Germline V gene data show CDR1 as SGHVS and CDR2 as FQNEAQ. V was pared by 1 base and J by 3 bases, with 9 bases between. The CDR3 is 14 amino acids. This chain's CDR3 is CASSLGRVDTEAFF. The CDR3 DNA sequence: TGTGCCAGCAGCTTAGGTCGGGTTGACACTGAAGCTTTCTTT.

V and J are TRBV4-2 and TRBJ2-7; the D gene is possibly TRBD2 (5 bases). Trimming removed 4 bases from V and 5 bases from J, with 18 bases in between. CDR3 length: 15 residues. The V gene's germline CDR1 is LGHNA and CDR2 YNFKEQ. The CDR3 spells CASSPPKSGGDEQYF. CDR3 DNA: TGTGCCAGCAGCCCGCCGAAAAGTGGAGGCGACGAGCAGTACTTC.

The V gene is TRBV7-8, the J gene TRBJ1-1; TRBD1 is a possible D gene (6 bases). CDR1 is SGHVS and CDR2 is FQNEAQ in the germline V gene. Trimming left V 8 bases short and J 9 bases short, with 22 bases between. The length of the CDR3 is 14 residues. The CDR3 protein is CASSVGQGRAKAFF. The CDR3 nucleotides are TGTGCCAGCTCAGTTGGGCAGGGGAGAGCTAAAGCTTTCTTT. Variable domain in full (rest from reference TRBV7-8 and TRBJ1-1): GAGVSQSPRYKVAKRGQDVALRCDPISGHVSLFWYQQALGQGPEFLTYFQNEAQLDKSGLPSDRFFAERPEGSVSTLKIQRTQQEDSAVYLCASSVGQGRAKAFFGQGTRLTVV.

The CDR3 nucleotides read TGTGCCAGCAGTGAAGCAAGGTACGGGATCTACACCTTC. Translated, it gives CASSEARYGIYTF. The rearrangement links TRBV2 to TRBJ1-2; no reliable D call. Germline lookup yields CDR1 SNHLY and CDR2 FYNNEI. Trimming shortened V by 0 bases and J by 10 bases, and 12 bases separated the two germline ends. This CDR3 is 13 amino acids long.

This clone showed up just once. This sequence joins TRBV12-5 and TRBJ1-4; D uncertain. Looked up from germline, CDR1 is LGHNT and CDR2 is FRNRAP. CDR3 length: 12 residues. V was trimmed by 4 bases and J by 5 bases, leaving 5 bases between them. CDR3 sequence reads: CASGSTNEKLFF. The CDR3 nucleotides read TGTGCTAGTGGTTCTACCAATGAAAAACTGTTTTTT.